This is a list of T cell receptor beta chains from one sample in a study of T cell repertoires in ileal Crohn's disease. Sequenced by immunoSEQ multiplex PCR; TCRdb stores in-frame clones only, minus some. The sample consists of around 7,000 clones, 72% of them appearing once. The sample comprised ileal tissue. These receptors all stem from an adult with Crohn's disease. Each CDR3 is given without its conserved first and last residue. The D gene is left open where the match is weak.

D gene,V gene,J gene,CDR3 protein
TRBD2,TRBV9,TRBJ2-7,ASSVGSGGAAEQY
TRBD2,TRBV29-1,TRBJ2-3,SLHESGGEPY
TRBD1,TRBV29-1,TRBJ1-2,SVPGQGGYGYT
.,TRBV6-1,TRBJ1-4,ASSEARSSEKLF
TRBD1,TRBV6-5,TRBJ1-1,ASRKGRGDTEAF
.,TRBV5-1,TRBJ2-1,ASSFSLGDSYNEQF
.,TRBV15,TRBJ1-5,ATSRDGQEVQPQH
.,TRBV6-1,TRBJ2-7,ASKAGQSISYEQY
.,TRBV5-1,TRBJ1-1,ASSLAQKPNEAF
.,TRBV11-2,TRBJ2-5,ASTLVRGRETQY
TRBD2,TRBV5-1,TRBJ2-3,ASGLGLAVDTQY
TRBD1,TRBV2,TRBJ2-3,ASADRPTDTQY
.,TRBV6-1,TRBJ2-2,ASSDRVATGELF
TRBD2,TRBV4-3,TRBJ2-1,ASSQDLAVRYNEQF